The next 6 T cell receptor beta chains were all read from a single sample in a study of beta chain features in type 1 diabetes. These receptors' antigens are unknown. Study results and caveats: For Type 1 diabetes patients, all four CD4+ subsets carried TCRB CDR3s that were moderately but significantly shorter.

Expressed TCRB transcripts were sequenced because the isolated RNA had all been reverse transcribed beforehand. Profiling relied on immunoSEQ multiplex PCR, and the TCRdb table lists in-frame clones only, not all of them. Found here are 500,000 to 850,000 clones, over 11% of them singletons; the top ten hold approximately 0.039%. Sequencing input: naive CD4+ T cells from blood. These receptors were taken from a man younger than 35 with type 1 diabetes.

CDR3 amino acids: CASTSSWGLADTGELFF. CDR3 DNA: TGTGCCAGCACCTCCTCTTGGGGACTAGCGGACACCGGGGAGCTGTTTTTT. The V gene is TRBV25-1, the J gene TRBJ2-2; 11 positions match TRBD2. CDR1 and CDR2 (germline): MGHDK, SYGVNS. Trimming at V came to 7 bases and at J to 3 bases, leaving 10 bases not matched to a gene. The CDR3 spans 17 residues.

This chain connects TRBV28 to TRBJ1-2, with D uncertain. Germline loops: CDR1 MDHEN, CDR2 SYDVKM. The CDR3 is 12 amino acids. The CDR3 DNA follows: TGTGCGAGTCAGGAGGTTGTAGAGGGCTACACCTTC. Its protein product is CASQEVVEGYTF.

The chain joins TRBV27 to TRBJ1-2; TRBD1 matches at 10 bases. The CDR3 runs 15 residues. V lost 6 bases, J lost 1 base, and 5 bases stayed unmatched. In germline, CDR1 is MNHEY, CDR2 SMNVEV (reference sequence). CDR3 sequence reads: CASSTDRGDNYGYTF. In DNA, the CDR3 is TGTGCCAGCAGCACGGACAGGGGGGATAACTATGGCTACACCTTC.

The chain carries TRBV2 and TRBJ2-6; D is tentatively TRBD1 or TRBD2 (5 bases each). CDR1 is SNHLY, CDR2 FYNNEI, per germline. The CDR3 runs to 17 residues. V gave up 6 bases and J gave up 0 bases, with 15 bases separating them. CDR3 coding DNA: TGTGCCAGCAGGGCCGGGACGGCTCTCTCTGGGGCCAACGTCCTGACTTTC. It is translated as CASRAGTALSGANVLTF.

This clone has just a few counts. The chain is built from TRBV21-1 and TRBJ2-2. TRBV21-1 is noted as a pseudogene. The CDR3 runs 16 residues. In DNA form, the CDR3 reads TGTGCCAGCAGCAAACGTTGGGCTAGAAACACCGGGGAGCTGTTTTTT. It codes for CASSKRWARNTGELFF.

The chain recombines TRBV27 with TRBJ1-4; weak D call: TRBD1 (5 bases). Trimming left V 4 bases short and J 8 bases short, with 17 bases between. From germline, CDR1 is MNHEY and CDR2 SMNVEV (reference sequence). This CDR3 has 15 amino acids. In DNA form, the CDR3 reads TGTGCCAGCAGTTCCCGCAAGGGGAGGAGCGAAAAACTGTTTTTT. Amino acids: CASSSRKGRSEKLFF.